This T cell receptor beta chain was captured in a study of siplizumab effects on memory and regulatory T cells. Turning to the study itself: Paired setups tested mixed lymphocyte reactions with 0.9 to 1 ug/mL siplizumab or no drug. Regarding the study as a whole: Treg origin accounted for an average of about 74% of mappable alloreactive CD4+ clones with siplizumab and over 25% in controls.

The germline V gene encodes CDR1 DFQATT and CDR2 SNEGSKA (reference sequence). The CDR3 is 11 amino acids. The ends lost 4 bases at V and 14 bases at J; junction bases unmatched: 8. In the case of this clone: Antigen: not known.

In the mixed lymphocyte reaction, cells were cocultured for 6 to 7 days at 37°C. The authors labelled responder PBMCs with CFSE and stimulator PBMCs with Violet Dye, and mixed them 1:1. Per individual sample, around 9.1 x 10^4 TCR templates were assayed. Sequenced by immunoSEQ multiplex PCR; TCRdb stores in-frame clones only, minus some. The sample lists 20,000 or so clones, over 35% occurring once. This chain uses TRBV20-1 with TRBJ2-3; 8 bases line up with TRBD2. This clonotype originated in a human donor in good health; the cells came from an allogeneic mixed lymphocyte reaction. Some clones in this sample may be carry-over from other donors' samples. Sequences were obtained from CFSE-low (dividing) CD4+ T cells sorted from an allogeneic mixed lymphocyte reaction. The CDR3: CSAKELAVMYF. The CDR3 nucleotides read TGCAGTGCTAAGGAACTAGCGGTGATGTATTTT.